Below are 28 T cell receptor beta chains sequenced from a single sample in a study of glioma-infiltrating T cells. The iRepertoire nested amplicon-rescue multiplex PCR amplified TCR alpha and beta CDR3s from RNA. TCRdb analysed the multiplex PCR reads with MiXCR anew, one entry per CDR3 protein. The sample contains about 9,200 distinct CDR3 sequences, under 60% of which appear only once. Sequencing was performed on glioma tissue, nonneoplastic brain tissue, or PBMCs (not recorded which). The receptors come from a human donor with low-grade glioma or glioblastoma, undergoing nonglioma brain surgery, or in good health (not recorded which).

By share, this clonotype counts as medium-sized. The chain carries TRBV4-2 and TRBJ2-7; D gene unclear. The ends were cut back, 2 bases at V and 0 bases at J, with 5 bases in the middle. Germline values: CDR1 LGHNA, CDR2 YNFKEQ. This CDR3 spans 13 amino acids. This CDR3 reads CASSQWLSYEQYF. DNA of the CDR3: TGTGCCAGCAGCCAATGGCTCTCCTACGAGCAGTACTTC.

About this clonotype: This may be a read error: a much more frequent sequence differs by one nucleotide. The V gene is TRBV9, the J gene TRBJ2-7; 9 nucleotides match TRBD2. The germline V gene encodes CDR1 SGDLS and CDR2 YYNGEE. The CDR3 length is 15 residues. In DNA, the CDR3 is TGTGCCACCAGCCTGACTAGCGGAAACTCCTACGAGCAGTACTTC. Its translation: CATSLTSGNSYEQYF.

The chain employs TRBV18 and TRBJ2-3, with D possibly matching TRBD1 (5 bases). The CDR3 totals 12 residues. Trimming took off 9 bases at V and 10 bases at J, with 17 bases between the two ends. Germline loops: CDR1 KGHSH, CDR2 LQKENI. The CDR3 spells CARSETGDAQYF. DNA for the CDR3: TGTGCCAGATCAGAAACAGGTGATGCGCAGTATTTT.

By sample fraction, this clonotype is medium-sized (0.01 to 0.1%). The genes are TRBV28 and TRBJ1-1, with no clear D. The V gene's germline CDR1 is MDHEN and CDR2 SYDVKM. The V and J ends lost 5 bases and 0 bases respectively, with 10 bases between them. The CDR3 length is 14 residues. The CDR3 spells CASSKSRMNTEAFF. CDR3 in DNA: TGTGCCAGCAGTAAGAGCAGAATGAACACTGAAGCTTTCTTT. The full variable domain, in which reference TRBV28 and TRBJ1-1 provide the parts outside the CDR3, is DVKVTQSSRYLVKRTGEKVFLECVQDMDHENMFWYRQDPGLGLRLIYFSYDVKMKEKGDIPEGYSVSREKKERFSLILESASTNQTSMYLCASSKSRMNTEAFFGQGTRLTVV.

This sequence joins TRBV7-9 and TRBJ2-1, with 7 bases matching TRBD2. Germline V gene lookup returns CDR1 SEHNR and CDR2 FQNEAQ (reference sequence). This CDR3 has 20 residues. The V segment lost 5 bases and the J segment 0 bases; nucleotides outside the gene matches: 19. The CDR3 bases are TGTGCCAGCAGCGTAGAGGGGATAGCGGGCGCCCTGAGCTCCTACAATGAGCAGTTCTTC. Translating it yields CASSVEGIAGALSSYNEQFF.

This clonotype was observed many times. The rearrangement uses TRBV7-9 and TRBJ2-5, with a weak D call TRBD1 (7 bases). From germline, CDR1 is SEHNR and CDR2 FQNEAQ (reference sequence). V lost 0 bases to trimming and J lost 2 bases, with 16 bases between them. The CDR3 loop spans 17 amino acids. The CDR3: CASSLALSRGEQETQYF. In DNA, the CDR3 is TGTGCCAGCAGCTTAGCGCTATCCAGGGGGGAGCAAGAGACCCAGTACTTC.

In its sample, this clonotype is medium-sized. The chain is built from TRBV7-8 and TRBJ2-1; weak D call: TRBD2 (6 bases). The germline V and J ends were trimmed by 4 bases and 0 bases, with 13 bases remaining between them. Germline V gene data show CDR1 as SGHVS and CDR2 as FQNEAQ. The CDR3 runs 16 residues. The CDR3 coding sequence is TGTGCCAGCAGCTCCTGGGACTCTAGCTCCTACAATGAGCAGTTCTTC. Translated, it gives CASSSWDSSSYNEQFF.

Within the sample, this clonotype is medium-sized. The chain has TRBV6-1 and TRBJ2-5; D not certain. This CDR3 comprises 13 residues. Trimming removed 5 bases at V and 2 bases at J, with 9 bases between. CDR1 and CDR2 (germline): MNHNS, SASEGT. CDR3 bases: TGTGCCAGCAGTCGGGTGAGGCAAGAGACCCAGTACTTC. As protein: CASSRVRQETQYF.

The chain employs TRBV6-2 or TRBV6-3 and TRBJ2-2; TRBD1 aligns across 9 bases. Germline-derived CDR1 and CDR2 are MNHEY and SVGEGT. The trim removed 9 bases at V and 3 bases at J, leaving 5 bases unmatched. The CDR3 is 14 residues long. CDR3 protein: CASGRQGDTGELFF. The CDR3 DNA sequence: TGTGCCAGTGGGAGACAGGGGGACACCGGGGAGCTGTTTTTT.

About this clonotype: A much larger clone is a single base away; this may be a read error. In DNA form, the CDR3 reads TGCAGCGTTGGGACTAGCGGGCCTATGGATGAGCAGTTCTTC. Protein: CSVGTSGPMDEQFF. The chain combines TRBV29-1 with TRBJ2-1, with 11 positions matching TRBD2. The CDR3 is 14 amino acids. Unmatched junction bases numbered 7, after V lost 4 bases and J lost 8 bases. Germline V lookup: CDR1 SQVTM, CDR2 ANQGSEA.

Comments on this clonotype: Without the conserved terminal phenylalanine or tryptophan, this CDR3 likely stems from a read error. V is TRBV6-2 or TRBV6-3 and J is TRBJ2-5, with D perhaps TRBD1 or TRBD2 (5 bases each). CDR3 length: 13 amino acids. Per the germline V gene, CDR1 is MNHEY and CDR2 is SVGEGT. As DNA, the CDR3 is TGTGACAGCATCCCGGGACACCAAGAGACCCAGTACTTA. This translates into CDSIPGHQETQYL.

In this sample, this clonotype turned up many times. The chain recombines TRBV30 with TRBJ2-3, with D possibly TRBD1 on 6 matching bases. The CDR3 has 12 amino acids. Trimming stripped 3 bases from V and 4 bases from J, with 8 bases between. The germline CDR1 and CDR2 sequences are GTSNPN and SVGIG (reference sequence). Here the CDR3 reads CAWRQGPDTQYF. The CDR3 bases are TGTGCCTGGAGACAGGGCCCAGATACGCAGTATTTT.

In regard to this clonotype: Germline and junction disagree at one end, which may indicate a read error. The chain uses TRBV12-5 and TRBJ2-1; 9 bases fit TRBD2. CDR1 and CDR2 (germline): LGHNT, FRNRAP. This CDR3 contains 13 residues. CDR3 sequence: CASTLAGLDEKFF. DNA for the CDR3: TGTGCCAGTACCCTAGCGGGACTAGATGAGAAGTTCTTC.

Concerning this clonotype: Mismatch with germline at one junction end may stem from a read error. The chain employs TRBV28 and TRBJ2-3; 7 bases map to TRBD2. Germline values: CDR1 MDHEN, CDR2 SYDVKM. This CDR3 has 15 amino acids. CDR3 amino acids: CASSTRGSSTDTKYF. In nucleotides, the CDR3 is TGTGCCAGCAGTACCCGCGGGAGTAGCACAGATACGAAGTATTTT.

There are many counts of this clonotype. This chain uses TRBV5-4 with TRBJ2-1, with no clear D. Trimming took off 2 bases at V and 0 bases at J, with 12 bases between the two ends. The CDR3 is 16 amino acids. Germline lookup yields CDR1 SGHNT and CDR2 YYREEE (reference sequence). The CDR3 DNA reads TGTGCCAGCAGCTTTGCTCGGAGTAGCTCCTACAATGAGCAGTTCTTC. Translated: CASSFARSSSYNEQFF.

By share, this clonotype counts as medium-sized (0.01 to 0.1%). V is TRBV6-6 and J is TRBJ2-7; TRBD2 matches at 7 bases. The CDR3 has 16 residues. V was clipped by 1 base and J by 5 bases; unmatched bases: 11. Germline lookup yields CDR1 MNHNY and CDR2 SVGAGI (reference sequence). DNA of the CDR3: TGTGCCAGCAGTTACTTCGGGGAGGGGAATGGCAACGAGCAGTACTTC. Protein sequence: CASSYFGEGNGNEQYF.

V and J are TRBV3-1 and TRBJ2-1, with D possibly being TRBD1 or TRBD2 (5 bases each). The CDR3 contains 15 residues. Germline lookup yields CDR1 LGHDT and CDR2 YNNKEL (reference sequence). The germline V and J ends were trimmed by 0 bases and 6 bases, with 12 bases remaining between them. The CDR3 DNA reads TGTGCCAGCAGCCAAGATTGGGACCCCTGCAATGAGCAGTTCTTC. Protein sequence: CASSQDWDPCNEQFF.

V and J are TRBV20-1 and TRBJ1-2; no reliable D call. Germline V gene lookup returns CDR1 DFQATT and CDR2 SNEGSKA (reference sequence). With 5 bases removed from V and 4 bases from J, the gap between germline ends came to 17 bases. This CDR3 contains 14 residues. This CDR3 is CSAYLDIFSYGYTF. CDR3 nucleotides: TGCAGTGCTTACCTAGACATCTTCTCCTATGGCTACACCTTC.

V usage is TRBV6-2 or TRBV6-3 and J usage is TRBJ2-7, with D uncertain. CDR1 is MNHEY, CDR2 SVGEGT, per germline. The V end was cut by 6 bases, the J end by 3 bases, with 18 bases between. The CDR3 is made up of 15 amino acids. DNA for the CDR3: TGTGCCAGCAGCCTCGCCGGGCTGGAGCGCTACGAGCAGTACTTC. Amino acid sequence: CASSLAGLERYEQYF.

This clonotype was recorded at least ten times. The chain couples TRBV5-6 to TRBJ2-7, with a weak D call TRBD2 (5 bases). Between the trimmed V and J ends, which lost 1 base and 7 bases, there was a span of 15 bases. Germline-derived CDR1 and CDR2 are SGHDT and YYEEEE. The CDR3 has 14 amino acids. The CDR3 protein is CASSLSSLYGEQYF. For the CDR3, the DNA is TGTGCCAGCAGCTTGTCTAGCCTTTACGGGGAGCAGTACTTC.

Concerning this clonotype: One junction end does not reproduce the germline sequence, and a read error may be involved. The genes are TRBV19 and TRBJ2-6, with D unresolved. The germline gives CDR1 LNHDA, CDR2 SQIVND (reference sequence). The CDR3 runs 17 residues. The CDR3 nucleotides read TGTGCAAGTAGTGTCGAAAGGGTGAGCTCTGGGGCCAACGTCCTGACTTTC. It encodes CASSVERVSSGANVLTF.

This clonotype has just a few counts. A much larger clone lies a single base off, so this may be a read error. J is TRBJ2-7 and V is TRBV5-1; 10 bases are a match to TRBD2. Germline V gene sequence: CDR1 SGHRS, CDR2 YFSETQ. This CDR3 is built from 15 residues. Trimming cost V 3 bases and J 1 base; bases outside gene matches: 4. The DNA for the CDR3 is TGCGCCAGCAGCTCGGGACTAGCGTATTCCTACGAGCAGTACTTC. Translation gives CASSSGLAYSYEQYF. Drawing the rest from reference TRBV5-1 and TRBJ2-7, the complete variable domain is KAGVTQTPRYLIKTRGQQVTLSCSPISGHRSVSWYQQTPGQGLQFLFEYFSETQRNKGNFPGRFSGRQFSNSRSEMNVSTLELGDSALYLCASSSGLAYSYEQYFGPGTRLTVT.

The sample holds many counts of this clonotype. It may be a read error: a sequence one base away is much more abundant. The rearrangement uses TRBV5-1 and TRBJ1-1; no definite D call. The CDR3 is 12 amino acids. Per the germline V gene, CDR1 is SGHRS and CDR2 is YFSETQ. The CDR3 nucleotides read TGCGCCCGCAGCTTAGATTACACTGAAGCTTTCTTT. This sequence encodes CARSLDYTEAFF. Full variable domain (rest looked up from reference TRBV5-1 and TRBJ1-1): KAGVTQTPRYLIKTRGQQVTLSCSPISGHRSVSWYQQTPGQGLQFLFEYFSETQRNKGNFPGRFSGRQFSNSRSEMNVSTLELGDSALYLCARSLDYTEAFFGQGTRLTVV.

CDR3 sequence reads: CASTKSEVYNEQFF. The CDR3 DNA is TGTGCCAGCACGAAGTCGGAGGTTTACAATGAGCAGTTCTTC. The chain has TRBV6-1 and TRBJ2-1; weak D call: TRBD2 (5 bases). Germline values: CDR1 MNHNS, CDR2 SASEGT. CDR3 length: 14 residues. Deletions cut 7 bases from V and 4 bases from J, with 14 bases between.

By frequency in the sample, this clonotype is medium-sized. One end of the junction fails to match germline, which may point to a read error. J is TRBJ2-3 and V is TRBV4-1, with D hard to call. The CDR3 sequence is 14 residues long. The V gene's germline CDR1 is MGHRA and CDR2 YSYEKL. CDR3 sequence reads: CASSQDSSIDTQYF. Here the CDR3 DNA reads TGCGCCAGCAGCCAAGATTCCAGCATAGATACGCAGTATTTT.

To note about this clonotype: At one of its ends the junction is not consistent with the germline gene, which may arise from a read error. This chain links TRBV4-1 with TRBJ1-5; D ambiguous. CDR3 length equals 15 residues. Germline-derived CDR1 and CDR2 are MGHRA and YSYEKL. For the CDR3, the DNA is TGCGCCAGCGGCCGGGTATGGGCGGGTACTCAGCCCCAGAATTTT. Translated: CASGRVWAGTQPQNF.

The sample holds a few counts of this clonotype. V is TRBV12-3 or TRBV12-4 and J is TRBJ2-2; TRBD2 matches at 14 bases. CDR3 length: 15 residues. V lost 6 bases and J lost 3; bases outside the gene matches: 0. CDR3 loop: CASRGLAGDTGELFF. The CDR3 DNA reads as TGTGCCAGCAGGGGACTAGCGGGAGACACCGGGGAGCTGTTTTTT.

This clonotype was observed many times. The chain links TRBV12-3 or TRBV12-4 to TRBJ2-7; perhaps TRBD2 as D (6 bases). Between the trimmed V and J ends, which lost 8 bases and 0 bases, there was a span of 17 bases. The CDR3 consists of 15 residues. CDR3 in amino acids: CASSYGTASSYEQYF. CDR3 nucleotides: TGTGCCAGCTCTTACGGGACTGCGAGCTCCTACGAGCAGTACTTC.